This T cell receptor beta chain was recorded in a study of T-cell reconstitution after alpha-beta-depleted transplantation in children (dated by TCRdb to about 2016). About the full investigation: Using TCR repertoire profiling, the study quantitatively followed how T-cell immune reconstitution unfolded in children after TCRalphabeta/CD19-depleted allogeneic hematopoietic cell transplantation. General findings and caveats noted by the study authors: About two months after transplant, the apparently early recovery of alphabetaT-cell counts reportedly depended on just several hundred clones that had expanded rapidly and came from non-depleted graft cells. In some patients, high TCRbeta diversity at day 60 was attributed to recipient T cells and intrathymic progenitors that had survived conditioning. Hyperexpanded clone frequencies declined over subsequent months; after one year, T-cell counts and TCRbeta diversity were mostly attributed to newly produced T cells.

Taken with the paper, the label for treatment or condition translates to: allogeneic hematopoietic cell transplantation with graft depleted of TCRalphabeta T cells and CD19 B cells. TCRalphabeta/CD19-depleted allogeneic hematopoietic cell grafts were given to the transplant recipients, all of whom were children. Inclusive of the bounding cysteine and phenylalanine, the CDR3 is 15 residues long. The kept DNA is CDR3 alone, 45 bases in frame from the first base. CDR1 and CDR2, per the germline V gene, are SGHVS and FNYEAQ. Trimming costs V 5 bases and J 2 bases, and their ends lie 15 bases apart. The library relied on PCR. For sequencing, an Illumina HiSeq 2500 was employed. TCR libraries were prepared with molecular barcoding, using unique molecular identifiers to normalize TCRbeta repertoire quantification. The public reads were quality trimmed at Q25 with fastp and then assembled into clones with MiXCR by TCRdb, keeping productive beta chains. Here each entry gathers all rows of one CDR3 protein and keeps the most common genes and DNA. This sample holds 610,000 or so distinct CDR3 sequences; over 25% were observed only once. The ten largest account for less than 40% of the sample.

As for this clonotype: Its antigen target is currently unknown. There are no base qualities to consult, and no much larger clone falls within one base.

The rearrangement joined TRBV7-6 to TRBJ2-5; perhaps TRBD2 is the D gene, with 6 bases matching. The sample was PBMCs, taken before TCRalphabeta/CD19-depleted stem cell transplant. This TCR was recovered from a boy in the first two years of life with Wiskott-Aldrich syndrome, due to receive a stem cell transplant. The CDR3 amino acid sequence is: CASSPAGAGQETQYF. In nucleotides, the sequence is TGTGCCAGCAGCCCAGCTGGGGCGGGGCAAGAGACCCAGTACTTC.